This TCR beta chain was identified during a study of blood T cells in healthy people across ages (dated by TCRdb to the mid-2010s). Notes on the research overall: In model experiments, template switching captured roughly one uniquely barcoded TCR beta cDNA molecule for every two T cells. The study measured age-related changes in TCR beta repertoire diversity using deep sequencing normalized with unique cDNA molecular identifiers. Donors were grouped into four age groups: young (average approximately 15 years), middle-aged (about 40), aged (around 60) and long-lived (less than 85). The study analyzed two additional independent replicas of 1 million unique cDNA reads from the same blood draw for two donors, one aged 18 to 29 and one aged 80 or older. To avoid experimental bias, donors of different ages were randomly spread across the sequencing lanes. The study at large found these results: The percentage of naive T cells measured by flow cytometry correlated strongly with observed TCR beta diversity. The CMV infection status of donors was not known, potentially confounding age-related changes in expanded clonotypes. Estimates of total diversity from one million sequenced T cells were regarded as lower bounds and underestimates. As age increased, observed TCR beta diversity per million T cells dropped in a roughly linear way, and a significant reduction was already evident by age 40. The long-lived group showed more naive CD4+ T cells, fewer expanded clones and increased TCR diversity than the aged group, suggesting age selection. Since profiling was done on bulk unsorted PBMCs, naive and antigen-experienced compartments could not be conclusively compared.

To prepare the library, 5' RACE was applied. Sequencing took place on an Illumina HiSeq 2500. A second roughly 6 to 11 cycle PCR used a sample-barcoded 5' primer and a J-beta primer mix. A unique molecular identifier was introduced onto each TCR beta cDNA molecule by a template-switch 5' adaptor carrying 12 random nucleotides. Each sample yielded at least 2.5 million CDR3-containing paired-end reads. All of the RNA was converted into first-strand cDNA using the Mint cDNA synthesis kit, with a TRBC-specific oligonucleotide serving as the primer. Following uracil-DNA glycosylase treatment, a first 18-cycle PCR with universal primers M1SS and BC2_uni_R was performed on all cDNA. As for the original processing: For normalization, 1 million high-quality reads were randomly selected from each sample, with every read carrying a distinct molecular identifier. Instead of being binned into consensus sequences, reads with shared molecular identifiers were discarded. CDR3 identification, clonotype clustering and error correction used MiTCR with a Q25 quality threshold and the strictest error-elimination algorithm. A nonparametric unseen species model using Euler transformation provided a lower-bound estimate of total TCR beta diversity. The public reads were quality trimmed at Q25 with fastp and then assembled into clones with MiXCR by TCRdb, keeping productive beta chains. All rows with the same CDR3 protein become a single entry with the most common DNA and genes. The V and J calls, along with clone size, are taken from TCRdb and not from the paper's own processing. Recorded for this sample are approximately 1.5 million distinct CDR3 sequences; 30% to 35% of them occurred a single time. The leading ten clones occupy about 11% of the sample.

About this clonotype: Its cognate antigen has yet to be identified. Qualities for individual bases were not recorded, and no much larger clone is one base off.

Sequences SGHVS (CDR1) and FNYEAQ (CDR2) are obtained from the germline V gene. The CDR3 starts with the cysteine, ends with the phenylalanine, and has 18 residues. Only the CDR3 DNA stays, 54 bases, in frame from base 1. Trimming accounts for 5 bases at V and 9 bases at J, while the number of junction bases matched to no gene is 14. Donors were 40 or so systemically healthy Caucasian individuals from Russia aged about 6 to 100 years. Around 10 milliliters of peripheral blood were collected from each donor into EDTA-treated Vacutainer tubes. PBMCs were isolated by Ficoll-Paque density-gradient centrifugation, with at least 6.5 million obtained per sample. Total RNA was extracted from PBMCs with Trizol reagent, with at least 6 micrograms obtained per sample. For every donor, flow cytometry on a PBMC aliquot measured the percentage of naive CD45RAhigh/CD27high T cells.

The sample consisted of blood. The TCR sequence derives from a woman aged 30 to 39 in good health. This sequence uses TRBV7-6 and TRBJ2-1, with 15 bases matching TRBD2. CDR3 reads: CASSATVPGLAGGGEQFF. The DNA reads TGTGCCAGCAGCGCCACCGTTCCGGGACTAGCGGGGGGTGGTGAGCAGTTCTTC.